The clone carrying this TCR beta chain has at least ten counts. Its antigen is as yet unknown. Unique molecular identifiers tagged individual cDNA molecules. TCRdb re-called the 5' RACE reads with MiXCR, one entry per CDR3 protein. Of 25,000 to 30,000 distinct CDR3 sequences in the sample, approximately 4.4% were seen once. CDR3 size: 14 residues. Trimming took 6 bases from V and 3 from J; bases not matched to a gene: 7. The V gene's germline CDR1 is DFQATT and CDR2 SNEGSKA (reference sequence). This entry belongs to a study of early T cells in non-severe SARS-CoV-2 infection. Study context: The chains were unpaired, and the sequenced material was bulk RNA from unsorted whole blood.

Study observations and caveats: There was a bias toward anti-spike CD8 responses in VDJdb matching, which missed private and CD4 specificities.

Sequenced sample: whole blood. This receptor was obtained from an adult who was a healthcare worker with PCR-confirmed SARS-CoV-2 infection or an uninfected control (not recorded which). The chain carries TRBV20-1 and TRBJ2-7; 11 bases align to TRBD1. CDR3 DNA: TGCAGTGCACAGCCGGGGACAGGGGGCTACGAGCAGTACTTC. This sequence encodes CSAQPGTGGYEQYF.